The 22 T cell receptor beta chains reported below all come from one sample, sequenced in a study of cytomegalovirus exposure and HLA in healthy donors. Vbeta (60) and Jbeta (13) primers were used in the PCR. Sequencing was performed with immunoSEQ multiplex PCR; in TCRdb, only in-frame clones are kept and a portion is missing. The table has approximately 220,000 clones, 76% seen once. The sample comprised PBMCs. The receptors shown here come from a man younger than 30 in good health and CMV-seronegative.

On this clone: At one of its ends the junction is not consistent with the germline gene, which may arise from a read error. The chain combines TRBV7-9 with TRBJ2-1; 8 bases match TRBD2. Germline assignment: CDR1 SEHNR and CDR2 FQNEAQ (reference sequence). The CDR3 has 16 amino acids. DNA of the CDR3: TGTTCCAGCAGCCTGCGAGTAAGCGGGAGTCTCGATGAGCAGTTCTTC. Translation: CSSSLRVSGSLDEQFF.

The chain is built from TRBV7-9 and TRBJ2-3, with 12 bases aligning to TRBD2. Germline V CDR1 and CDR2: SEHNR, FQNEAQ (reference sequence). This CDR3 is 17 amino acids long. V lost 1 base, J lost 2 bases, and 4 bases stayed unmatched. The CDR3 is CASSLDRTSGITDTQYF. The CDR3 nucleotides read TGTGCCAGCAGCTTAGATAGGACTAGCGGGATCACAGATACGCAGTATTTT.

The rearrangement uses TRBV11-3 and TRBJ2-1; 7 positions agree with TRBD2. V dropped 0 bases and J dropped 4; count of bases not matched to a gene: 6. The CDR3 covers 16 residues. Germline-derived CDR1 and CDR2 are SGHNT and YENEEA. CDR3 in DNA: TGTGCCAGCAGCTTAGATGGTAGCGGGCCGTACAATGAGCAGTTCTTC. Its protein is CASSLDGSGPYNEQFF.

The rearrangement links TRBV11-3 to TRBJ2-1, with TRBD2 matching over 9 bases. The germline CDR1 and CDR2 sequences are SGHNT and YENEEA. This CDR3 comprises 16 residues. The V segment lost 1 base and the J segment 8 bases; nucleotides outside the gene matches: 9. In DNA form, the CDR3 reads TGTGCCAGCAGCTTAGCGCCAGCGGGAGGATTACATGAGCAGTTCTTC. Protein: CASSLAPAGGLHEQFF.

This clone was seen a handful of times. The chain has TRBV6-4 and TRBJ2-3, with 8 bases matching TRBD2. The CDR3 consists of 15 residues. V gave up 3 bases and J gave up 4 bases; unmatched junction bases: 6. Germline-derived CDR1 and CDR2 are MRHNA and SNTAGT. Here the CDR3 reads CASSEREDGADTQYF. CDR3 DNA: TGTGCCAGCAGTGAGCGGGAGGACGGAGCAGATACGCAGTATTTT.

The V and J genes are TRBV6-5 and TRBJ2-7; 8 nucleotides agree with TRBD1. CDR1 and CDR2 (germline): MNHEY, SVGAGI. V shed 4 bases and J 3 bases; nucleotides not matched to a gene: 8. CDR3 length equals 15 residues. This CDR3 is CASSSTGTGLYEQYF. The CDR3 DNA reads as TGTGCCAGCAGTTCGACCGGGACAGGACTCTACGAGCAGTACTTC.

The chain recombines TRBV11-2 with TRBJ2-1, with TRBD2 as a possible D gene (5 bases). This CDR3 is built from 12 residues. The V gene lost 6 bases and the J gene lost 9 bases, with 12 bases spanning the gap. Germline CDR1 SGHAT, CDR2 FQNNGV. CDR3 sequence reads: CASRRTPSEQFF. CDR3 DNA sequence: TGTGCCAGCAGGAGGACTCCCTCTGAGCAGTTCTTC. The whole variable domain, remainder taken from reference TRBV11-2 and TRBJ2-1, is EAGVAQSPRYKIIEKRQSVAFWCNPISGHATLYWYQQILGQGPKLLIQFQNNGVVDDSQLPKDRFSAERLKGVDSTLKIQPAKLEDSAVYLCASRRTPSEQFFGPGTRLTVL.

The chain employs TRBV4-2 and TRBJ2-3, with TRBD2 matching 8 bases. Germline CDR1 and CDR2: LGHNA and YNFKEQ. The CDR3 totals 18 residues. V lost 4 bases to trimming and J lost 6 bases; unmatched junction nucleotides: 18. Written as DNA, the CDR3 is TGTGCCAGCAGCCCAACCGAGCTGGGCGGGAGGCGGCAGGATACGCAGTATTTT. It codes for CASSPTELGGRRQDTQYF.

The chain combines TRBV7-9 with TRBJ1-2, with a possible D match to TRBD1 (5 bases). CDR1 and CDR2 from the germline V gene are SEHNR and FQNEAQ (reference sequence). The CDR3 contains 12 residues. V was trimmed by 1 base and J by 8 bases, leaving 8 bases between them. CDR3 sequence reads: CASSLVGEGYTF. As DNA, the CDR3 is TGTGCCAGCAGCTTAGTAGGGGAAGGCTACACCTTC. Complete variable domain (other parts from reference TRBV7-9 and TRBJ1-2): DTGVSQNPRHKITKRGQNVTFRCDPISEHNRLYWYRQTLGQGPEFLTYFQNEAQLEKSRLLSDRFSAERPKGSFSTLEIQRTEQGDSAMYLCASSLVGEGYTFGSGTRLTVV.

J is TRBJ2-7 and V is TRBV11-2, with 8 bases that match TRBD1. V dropped 5 bases and J dropped 1; count of bases not matched to a gene: 4. CDR3 size: 14 residues. Germline V gene sequence: CDR1 SGHAT, CDR2 FQNNGV. CDR3 sequence (DNA): TGTGCCAGCAGCCCCCGACAGGGGTCCTACGAGCAGTACTTC. This sequence encodes CASSPRQGSYEQYF.

J is TRBJ2-1 and V is TRBV4-1, with 14 bases lining up with TRBD2. Trimming at V came to 5 bases and at J to 9 bases, leaving 9 bases not matched to a gene. CDR1 is MGHRA, CDR2 YSYEKL, per germline. The CDR3 is 16 amino acids. The CDR3 here is CASSYTGTSGRSEQFF. CDR3 nucleotides: TGCGCCAGCAGCTATACTGGGACTAGCGGGAGAAGTGAGCAGTTCTTC.

This clone has more than one count but fewer than ten. The J gene is TRBJ1-2, the V gene TRBV11-2; 8 bases are a match to TRBD1. This CDR3 is built from 14 residues. V lost 2 bases to trimming and J lost 6 bases; unmatched junction nucleotides: 5. CDR1 is SGHAT, CDR2 FQNNGV, per germline. CDR3 sequence reads: CASSLSRGQHGYTF. Written as DNA, the CDR3 is TGTGCCAGCAGCTTAAGCAGGGGGCAACATGGCTACACCTTC.

The gene calls are TRBV6-6 and TRBJ2-2, with 7 bases aligning to TRBD1. V dropped 5 bases and J dropped 3; count of bases not matched to a gene: 3. CDR1 and CDR2 from the germline V gene are MNHNY and SVGAGI (reference sequence). The CDR3 totals 14 residues. CDR3 loop: CASSQTGHTGELFF. CDR3 in DNA: TGTGCCAGCAGTCAGACAGGGCACACCGGGGAGCTGTTTTTT.

V and J are TRBV13 and TRBJ2-3, with 11 positions matching TRBD2. The V gene's germline CDR1 is PRHDT and CDR2 FYEKMQ (reference sequence). There are 15 residues in the CDR3. The V gene end was trimmed by 5 bases and the J gene end by 1 base; junction bases not matched to a gene: 2. This chain's CDR3 is CASSVAGGGTDTQYF. DNA for the CDR3: TGTGCCAGCAGCGTAGCGGGAGGGGGCACAGATACGCAGTATTTT.

The DNA for the CDR3 is TGTGCCAGTAGTATATCCCTCCCCCCCTACAATGAGCAGTTCTTC. This sequence encodes CASSISLPPYNEQFF. The J gene is TRBJ2-1, the V gene TRBV19; no firm D call. Germline V gene lookup returns CDR1 LNHDA and CDR2 SQIVND (reference sequence). The CDR3 runs to 15 residues. Trimming removed 2 bases from V and 2 bases from J, with 10 bases in between.

The chain recombines TRBV28 with TRBJ2-1; maybe TRBD1 (6 bases). The CDR3 totals 17 residues. V lost 4 bases and J lost 0, with 16 bases in between. Germline V CDR1 and CDR2: MDHEN, SYDVKM. The CDR3 bases are TGTGCCAGCAGTTCGGCCGGCACAGGGAGCTCCTACAATGAGCAGTTCTTC. This sequence encodes CASSSAGTGSSYNEQFF.

The chain uses TRBV19 and TRBJ2-3, with 8 bases matching TRBD1. V was pared by 3 bases and J by 4 bases, with 6 bases of the junction left unmatched. This CDR3 has 15 residues. Germline CDR1 LNHDA, CDR2 SQIVND (reference sequence). The CDR3 is CASSIGGRGPDTQYF. In DNA form, the CDR3 reads TGTGCCAGTAGTATCGGAGGCAGGGGGCCAGATACGCAGTATTTT.

V and J are TRBV19 and TRBJ2-1, with 15 nucleotides matching TRBD2. The V gene end was trimmed by 10 bases and the J gene end by 6 bases; junction bases not matched to a gene: 10. Germline V gives CDR1 LNHDA, CDR2 SQIVND (reference sequence). CDR3 length: 16 residues. CDR3 nucleotides: TGTGCCACCAGGGGACTAGCGGGAGGAATTACCAATGAGCAGTTCTTC. It encodes CATRGLAGGITNEQFF.

This chain joins TRBV5-6 and TRBJ1-2; 7 bases match TRBD1. Per the germline V gene, CDR1 is SGHDT and CDR2 is YYEEEE. The J segment lost 4 bases and the V segment lost 0 bases, leaving 3 bases of the junction unmatched. The length of the CDR3 is 14 residues. The CDR3 DNA reads TGTGCCAGCAGCTTGGTAGGGGGCCTCTATGGCTACACCTTC. Amino acids: CASSLVGGLYGYTF.

The chain employs TRBV11-3 and TRBJ1-1; 7 bases are shared with TRBD1. CDR1 and CDR2 (germline): SGHNT, YENEEA. The CDR3 spans 15 residues. After removal of 5 bases from V and 3 bases from J, the junction contained 9 bases not matched to a gene. CDR3 loop: CASSKTGQEDTEAFF. CDR3 in DNA: TGTGCCAGCAGCAAGACAGGGCAAGAGGACACTGAAGCTTTCTTT.

The chain is built from TRBV5-6 and TRBJ1-5; 12 bases map to TRBD1. CDR3 length equals 18 residues. Germline-derived CDR1 and CDR2 are SGHDT and YYEEEE. After removal of 8 bases from V and 4 bases from J, the junction contained 16 bases not matched to a gene. In nucleotides, the CDR3 is TGTGCCAGGACTCCCACCGGGACAGGGGGCTTTCCAAATCAGCCCCAGCATTTT. Its translation: CARTPTGTGGFPNQPQHF.

This clone appeared a single time. CDR3 DNA: TGTGCCAGCTTTCGGCTTGGGGCCACTGAAGCTTTCTTT. Translation: CASFRLGATEAFF. The chain is built from TRBV6-5 and TRBJ1-1; D perhaps matches TRBD1 (5 bases). The V end lost 8 bases, the J end lost 4 bases, and 14 bases lay between the germline ends. The CDR3 has 13 residues. The germline CDR1 and CDR2 sequences are MNHEY and SVGAGI.